This is a list of T cell receptor beta chains from one sample in a study of blood T cell repertoires in COVID-19. Here immunoSEQ multiplex PCR was the method, and the copy in TCRdb shows in-frame clones only, minus some. Of approximately 30,000 clones listed, around 85% are singletons. The sample taken for sequencing was peripheral blood. The source is a woman older than 75 with active or convalescent COVID-19. The CDR3 runs from the conserved cysteine through the conserved F or W. D genes are given only for firm matches. Only part of the rows carry a size: once, few, many, or a class if the clone is expanded.

d_gene	abundance	v_gene	j_gene	CDR3aa	CDR3nt
NA	NA	TRBV21-1	TRBJ1-2	CASSKEVATGDPNYGYTF	TGTGCCAGCAGCAAAGAAGTGGCAACAGGGGATCCTAACTATGGCTACACCTTC
TRBD2	NA	TRBV4-2	TRBJ2-2	CASSQLAGGLNTGELFF	TGTGCCAGCAGCCAGCTAGCGGGGGGATTAAACACCGGGGAGCTGTTTTTT
TRBD1	NA	TRBV10-3	TRBJ1-3	CAISSGQGVSGNTIYF	TGTGCCATCAGCTCCGGACAGGGTGTCTCTGGAAACACCATATATTTT
TRBD1	few	TRBV5-5	TRBJ1-1	CASSYRTGVSTEAFF	TGTGCCAGCAGCTACAGGACAGGGGTGAGCACTGAAGCTTTCTTT
NA	NA	TRBV5-1	TRBJ1-1	CASSPGSEAFF	TGCGCCAGCAGCCCGGGGTCTGAAGCTTTCTTT
NA	NA	TRBV4-2	TRBJ2-1	CASRIRTRGDNEQFF	TGTGCCAGCAGGATTAGGACTAGGGGGGACAATGAGCAGTTCTTC
NA	NA	TRBV11-2	TRBJ1-5	CASSLGAGRNNQPQHF	TGTGCCAGCAGCTTAGGGGCGGGACGGAACAATCAGCCCCAGCATTTT
NA	NA	TRBV7-8	TRBJ2-5	CASSLARGTQYF	TGTGCCAGCAGCCTAGCCCGGGGGACCCAGTACTTC
NA	NA	TRBV5-1	TRBJ2-2	CASSPVQVTGELFF	TGCGCCAGCAGCCCCGTACAGGTCACCGGGGAGCTGTTTTTT
NA	NA	TRBV19	TRBJ1-6	CASRDSQNSPLHF	TGTGCCAGTAGGGACAGCCAAAATTCACCCCTCCACTTT
NA	NA	TRBV5-6	TRBJ1-5	CASSLARADSNQPQHF	TGTGCCAGCAGCTTGGCGAGGGCAGATAGCAATCAGCCCCAGCATTTT
TRBD2	NA	TRBV5-1	TRBJ2-5	CASSSRTSENQETQYF	TGCGCCAGCAGCTCGAGGACTAGCGAGAACCAAGAGACCCAGTACTTC
TRBD1	NA	TRBV20-1	TRBJ2-1	CSLDRVNEQFF	TGCAGCCTGGACAGGGTCAATGAGCAGTTCTTC
NA	NA	TRBV15	TRBJ1-5	CATSNGGTGGNQPQHF	TGTGCCACCAGCAATGGGGGGACGGGGGGCAATCAGCCCCAGCATTTT
TRBD1	NA	TRBV29-1	TRBJ2-3	CSVRDRGITDTQYF	TGCAGCGTGAGGGACAGGGGTATCACAGATACGCAGTATTTT
NA	NA	TRBV19	TRBJ1-1	CASTMGGRDTEAFF	TGTGCCAGTACCATGGGGGGACGGGACACTGAAGCTTTCTTT
TRBD1	NA	TRBV3-1/TRBV3-2	TRBJ2-5	CASTHYVTGGRETQYF	TGTGCCAGCACCCACTACGTGACAGGGGGCCGGGAGACCCAGTACTTC
NA	NA	TRBV5-1	TRBJ2-7	CASSLVAGSYEQYF	TGCGCCAGCAGCTTGGTGGCAGGCTCCTACGAGCAGTACTTC
NA	NA	TRBV20-1	TRBJ2-7	CSASKSAGADEQYF	TGCAGTGCTAGTAAATCAGCCGGAGCCGACGAGCAGTACTTC
NA	NA	TRBV27	TRBJ1-6	CASTRWGADNSPLHF	TGTGCCAGCACCCGGTGGGGAGCTGATAATTCACCCCTCCACTTT
TRBD2	NA	TRBV7-6	TRBJ2-7	CASSLPGTSGGGYEQYF	TGTGCCAGCAGCTTACCCGGGACTAGCGGGGGGGGTTACGAGCAGTACTTC
TRBD1	NA	TRBV5-1	TRBJ1-4	CASRTQGAQGKLFF	TGCGCCAGCAGAACACAGGGGGCGCAGGGAAAACTGTTTTTT
NA	NA	TRBV5-1	TRBJ1-1	CASSLTGLTEAFF	TGCGCCAGCAGCCTTACAGGGTTAACTGAAGCTTTCTTT
NA	once	TRBV14	TRBJ1-1	CASSRQVTTEAFF	TGTGCCAGCAGCCGACAGGTCACCACTGAAGCTTTCTTT
NA	NA	TRBV20-1	TRBJ2-2	CSASRRGRTGELFF	TGCAGTGCTAGTAGGAGGGGACGCACCGGGGAGCTGTTTTTT
TRBD1	NA	TRBV5-1	TRBJ2-1	CASSPTGFYNEQFF	TGCGCCAGCAGCCCGACAGGGTTCTACAATGAGCAGTTCTTC
NA	NA	TRBV2	TRBJ1-1	CASSQGTLNTEAFF	TGTGCCAGCAGTCAGGGGACACTGAACACTGAAGCTTTCTTT
TRBD1	NA	TRBV7-9	TRBJ1-2	CASSLDGDRLANYGYTF	TGTGCCAGCAGCTTAGATGGGGACAGGTTAGCTAACTATGGCTACACCTTC
NA	NA	TRBV5-1	TRBJ2-7	CASSLVTEAEQYF	TGCGCCAGCAGCTTGGTAACCGAGGCTGAGCAGTACTTC
NA	NA	TRBV6-5	TRBJ1-1	CASSYDTTNTEAFF	TGTGCCAGCAGTTATGACACAACAAACACTGAAGCTTTCTTT
NA	NA	TRBV19	TRBJ2-5	CASSIGGVETQYF	TGTGCCAGTAGTATAGGCGGGGTTGAGACCCAGTACTTC
TRBD2	NA	TRBV5-1	TRBJ2-1	CASSLVSSGGVNEQFF	TGCGCCAGCAGCTTGGTTTCTAGCGGGGGGGTAAATGAGCAGTTCTTC
NA	NA	TRBV11-2	TRBJ1-2	CASRGEVFTGNGYTF	TGTGCCAGCAGGGGTGAGGTGTTTACAGGGAATGGCTACACCTTC
NA	NA	TRBV19	TRBJ2-4	CASSLRTPRGNIQYF	TGTGCCAGTAGTCTCAGGACTCCCAGGGGAAACATTCAGTACTTC
TRBD1	NA	TRBV5-4	TRBJ1-1	CASSSGQRMNTEAFF	TGTGCCAGCAGCTCGGGACAGAGAATGAACACTGAAGCTTTCTTT
TRBD2	NA	TRBV19	TRBJ2-3	CASSPQAGGPTDTQYF	TGTGCCAGTAGTCCCCAAGCGGGGGGGCCGACAGATACGCAGTATTTT
NA	NA	TRBV29-1	TRBJ1-2	CSVAGGQGNGYTF	TGCAGCGTTGCGGGGGGGCAGGGTAATGGCTACACCTTC
TRBD1	few	TRBV29-1	TRBJ1-2	CSVSGQGDYGYTF	TGCAGCGTTAGCGGGCAGGGGGACTATGGCTACACCTTC
NA	NA	TRBV18	TRBJ1-6	CASSSSTDSPLHF	TGTGCCAGCTCATCATCGACAGATTCACCCCTCCACTTT
NA	NA	TRBV5-8	TRBJ2-5	CASSLSGLETQYF	TGTGCCAGCAGCTTGTCGGGGTTGGAGACCCAGTACTTC
TRBD2	NA	TRBV28	TRBJ2-3	CASSLGGGGTDTQYF	TGTGCCAGCAGTTTAGGCGGGGGGGGCACAGATACGCAGTATTTT
TRBD2	NA	TRBV27	TRBJ2-5	CASSLMASGGAETQYF	TGTGCCAGCAGTTTAATGGCTAGCGGGGGGGCGGAGACCCAGTACTTC